The rows below give T cell receptor beta chains drawn from one sample of a study of cytomegalovirus exposure and HLA in healthy donors. Sequencing used immunoSEQ multiplex PCR; TCRdb keeps in-frame clones, though not all of them. The sample has 100,000 or so clones, approximately 80% seen once. The sequenced sample was PBMCs. These receptors originate from a man aged 35 to 55 in good health and CMV-seropositive. The CDR3 runs from the conserved cysteine through the conserved F or W. The order of the fields is CDR3 DNA, CDR3 protein, clone size, V gene, J gene, D gene. A D gene is named only where the DNA matches it firmly. Rows may omit the clone size; those that give it use once, few, many or a size class.

cdr3_nt: TGCGCCAGCAGCTACCCGGGGGGGCAAGAGACCCAGTACTTC; cdr3_aa: CASSYPGGQETQYF; clone_size: once; v_call: TRBV5-1; j_call: TRBJ2-5; d_call: TRBD2
cdr3_nt: TGTGCCAGCAGCGTAGGCGGAGGACAGGGAGGACTTGGGACTGAAGCTTTCTTT; cdr3_aa: CASSVGGGQGGLGTEAFF; clone_size: -; v_call: TRBV9; j_call: TRBJ1-1; d_call: TRBD1
cdr3_nt: TGTGCCAGCAGTGCAACCGGGGAAAACATTCAGTACTTC; cdr3_aa: CASSATGENIQYF; clone_size: -; v_call: TRBV28; j_call: TRBJ2-4; d_call: -
cdr3_nt: TGTGCCAGCAGCGACAGGGGTACCGGGGAGCTGTTTTTT; cdr3_aa: CASSDRGTGELFF; clone_size: few; v_call: TRBV6-4; j_call: TRBJ2-2; d_call: TRBD1
cdr3_nt: TGTGCCAGTAGTATCGAGTTTCCTAACTGGGCGAACACTGAAGCTTTCTTT; cdr3_aa: CASSIEFPNWANTEAFF; clone_size: -; v_call: TRBV19; j_call: TRBJ1-1; d_call: -
cdr3_nt: TGTGCCAGCAGCACCCGACAGGGGGCTGAAGGAGACACTGAAGCTTTCTTT; cdr3_aa: CASSTRQGAEGDTEAFF; clone_size: -; v_call: TRBV7-9; j_call: TRBJ1-1; d_call: TRBD1
cdr3_nt: TGTGCCAGCAGCTTGACACTTGACAATGAGCAGTTCTTC; cdr3_aa: CASSLTLDNEQFF; clone_size: -; v_call: TRBV7-3; j_call: TRBJ2-1; d_call: -
cdr3_nt: TGTGCCAGCAGTTCCGGGGACAGTCAAGAGACCCAGTACTTC; cdr3_aa: CASSSGDSQETQYF; clone_size: -; v_call: TRBV28; j_call: TRBJ2-5; d_call: TRBD1
cdr3_nt: TGTGCCAGCAGCGAAATAGGCACAGATACGCAGTATTTT; cdr3_aa: CASSEIGTDTQYF; clone_size: -; v_call: TRBV6-5; j_call: TRBJ2-3; d_call: -
cdr3_nt: TGTGCCAGCAGTGACTCTAGCGGGGGGGCCAATGAGCAGTTCTTC; cdr3_aa: CASSDSSGGANEQFF; clone_size: few; v_call: TRBV6-1; j_call: TRBJ2-1; d_call: TRBD2
cdr3_nt: TGTGCCAGCAGCCGGACAGGGGGCGATTCACCCCTCCACTTT; cdr3_aa: CASSRTGGDSPLHF; clone_size: -; v_call: TRBV27; j_call: TRBJ1-6; d_call: TRBD1
cdr3_nt: TGTGCCAGCAGTTACGGTCTGGGACTAGCTTACGAGCAGTACTTC; cdr3_aa: CASSYGLGLAYEQYF; clone_size: few; v_call: TRBV7-2; j_call: TRBJ2-7; d_call: TRBD2
cdr3_nt: TGTGCCAGTAGGAAAGCGGGGGGGCGCACAGATACGCAGTATTTT; cdr3_aa: CASRKAGGRTDTQYF; clone_size: -; v_call: TRBV19; j_call: TRBJ2-3; d_call: TRBD2
cdr3_nt: TGTGCCAGCAGCCTAGCGGGGGGTTGGGAGCAGTTCTTC; cdr3_aa: CASSLAGGWEQFF; clone_size: -; v_call: TRBV6-5; j_call: TRBJ2-1; d_call: TRBD2
cdr3_nt: TGTGCCAGCAGCTTGGTCGGGAGCACTGAAGCTTTCTTT; cdr3_aa: CASSLVGSTEAFF; clone_size: -; v_call: TRBV5-6; j_call: TRBJ1-1; d_call: -
cdr3_nt: TGTGCCAGCGGGACAGGGTACCACGAGCAGTACTTC; cdr3_aa: CASGTGYHEQYF; clone_size: -; v_call: TRBV6-1; j_call: TRBJ2-7; d_call: TRBD1
cdr3_nt: TGTGCCAGCAGCCCGGGACAGTTGAACACCTTC; cdr3_aa: CASSPGQLNTF; clone_size: -; v_call: TRBV7-8; j_call: TRBJ1-2; d_call: TRBD1
cdr3_nt: TGTGCCAGCAGCCCCACAACCCTTCAAAGCGGGCTGTTTTTT; cdr3_aa: CASSPTTLQSGLFF; clone_size: -; v_call: TRBV9; j_call: TRBJ1-4; d_call: -
cdr3_nt: TGTGCCAGCAGCGACAGGGGAGAAACCTACGAGCAGTACTTC; cdr3_aa: CASSDRGETYEQYF; clone_size: once; v_call: TRBV6-1; j_call: TRBJ2-7; d_call: TRBD1
cdr3_nt: TGTGCCAGCAGCTTCCAGGGCAATGATGAGCAGTTCTTC; cdr3_aa: CASSFQGNDEQFF; clone_size: -; v_call: TRBV7-3; j_call: TRBJ2-1; d_call: -
cdr3_nt: TGTGCCAGCAGCTTACAGGAAGGGGTTAATTCACCCCTCCACTTT; cdr3_aa: CASSLQEGVNSPLHF; clone_size: -; v_call: TRBV7-6; j_call: TRBJ1-6; d_call: -
cdr3_nt: TGTGCCAGCTCACCCCTTTATAATGAAAAACTGTTTTTT; cdr3_aa: CASSPLYNEKLFF; clone_size: -; v_call: TRBV18; j_call: TRBJ1-4; d_call: -
cdr3_nt: TGTGCCACCGAAAGGACTATCCATGGCTACACCTTC; cdr3_aa: CATERTIHGYTF; clone_size: -; v_call: TRBV6-1; j_call: TRBJ1-2; d_call: -
cdr3_nt: TGTGCCAGCAGTTTCCGACAGGGTGGAACCCTAAATCAGCCCCAGCATTTT; cdr3_aa: CASSFRQGGTLNQPQHF; clone_size: -; v_call: TRBV28; j_call: TRBJ1-5; d_call: TRBD1
cdr3_nt: TGTGCCAGCAGCTTTAGCGGGCAAATGGGACAGGTTTTCTTT; cdr3_aa: CASSFSGQMGQVFF; clone_size: -; v_call: TRBV7-2; j_call: TRBJ1-1; d_call: TRBD1
cdr3_nt: TGTGCCAGCAGTTTATCGCCAGGGGGATACACAGATACGCAGTATTTT; cdr3_aa: CASSLSPGGYTDTQYF; clone_size: -; v_call: TRBV27; j_call: TRBJ2-3; d_call: TRBD1
cdr3_nt: TGCGGACAAAGTGGGGGGACGGGGTCCTACAATGAGCAGTTCTTC; cdr3_aa: CGQSGGTGSYNEQFF; clone_size: -; v_call: TRBV29-1; j_call: TRBJ2-1; d_call: -
cdr3_nt: TGTGCCAGCAGCGCAAAGAGGACAGGGGGTCGAACGGACACTGAAGCTTTCTTT; cdr3_aa: CASSAKRTGGRTDTEAFF; clone_size: -; v_call: TRBV9; j_call: TRBJ1-1; d_call: TRBD1
cdr3_nt: TGTGCCATGTCCGACAGGGCTAATCAGCCCCAGCATTTT; cdr3_aa: CAMSDRANQPQHF; clone_size: -; v_call: TRBV28; j_call: TRBJ1-5; d_call: TRBD1
cdr3_nt: TGTGCCAGCAGTGTGACTGTGATGGAGACCCAGTACTTC; cdr3_aa: CASSVTVMETQYF; clone_size: -; v_call: TRBV27; j_call: TRBJ2-5; d_call: -
cdr3_nt: TGCGCCAGCAGCCAACAATCCCAGCGCTACAGGGATAATTCACCCCTCCACTTT; cdr3_aa: CASSQQSQRYRDNSPLHF; clone_size: -; v_call: TRBV4-3; j_call: TRBJ1-6; d_call: -
cdr3_nt: TGCGCCAGCAGCTTGCCGGGACAGGGGGCTGGGCGGGGGGGCCCAGAGACCCAGTACTTC; cdr3_aa: CASSLPGQGAGRGGPETQYF; clone_size: -; v_call: TRBV5-1; j_call: TRBJ2-5; d_call: TRBD1
cdr3_nt: TGTGCCAGCAGCTCTAGCGGGGGCCCCCTGGGGGCCGGGGAGCTGTTTTTT; cdr3_aa: CASSSSGGPLGAGELFF; clone_size: -; v_call: TRBV7-3; j_call: TRBJ2-2; d_call: TRBD2
cdr3_nt: TGTGCCAGCAGTTACTCGGGAGGGTTATATGGCTACACCTTC; cdr3_aa: CASSYSGGLYGYTF; clone_size: -; v_call: TRBV6-5; j_call: TRBJ1-2; d_call: -
cdr3_nt: TGTGCCAGCAGCACGCGGGGGGGGGAAAAAGCTTTCTTT; cdr3_aa: CASSTRGGEKAFF; clone_size: -; v_call: TRBV11-2; j_call: TRBJ1-1; d_call: -
cdr3_nt: TGCGCCAGCAGCTTGGGTATTGTGGGGGGAACTGAAAAACTGTTTTTT; cdr3_aa: CASSLGIVGGTEKLFF; clone_size: -; v_call: TRBV5-1; j_call: TRBJ1-4; d_call: -
cdr3_nt: TGTGCCAGCAGGGGACAGGGGGCATGGGAGCAGTTCTTC; cdr3_aa: CASRGQGAWEQFF; clone_size: -; v_call: TRBV28; j_call: TRBJ2-1; d_call: TRBD1
cdr3_nt: TGTGCCAGCAGCCAACCGGGACAGGGGGCCGGGGAGCTGTTTTTT; cdr3_aa: CASSQPGQGAGELFF; clone_size: -; v_call: TRBV14; j_call: TRBJ2-2; d_call: TRBD1
cdr3_nt: TGTGCCAGCAGCCAAGATCCTGACGGGTACAATGAGCAGTTCTTC; cdr3_aa: CASSQDPDGYNEQFF; clone_size: -; v_call: TRBV4-2; j_call: TRBJ2-1; d_call: -
cdr3_nt: TGTGCCAGCAGCGTAGGGGTAGGGGTCTACTACGAGCAGTACTTC; cdr3_aa: CASSVGVGVYYEQYF; clone_size: -; v_call: TRBV9; j_call: TRBJ2-7; d_call: -
cdr3_nt: TGTGCCAGCAGCTTAGGTCAGAAGCAGTTCTTC; cdr3_aa: CASSLGQKQFF; clone_size: once; v_call: TRBV11-3; j_call: TRBJ2-1; d_call: -
cdr3_nt: TGTGCCAGCAGCTTGGGGAACAGGGGGACCTACAATGAGCAGTTCTTC; cdr3_aa: CASSLGNRGTYNEQFF; clone_size: -; v_call: TRBV5-5; j_call: TRBJ2-1; d_call: TRBD1
cdr3_nt: TGCGCCAGCAGCCAAGATCGAGCGGGGGCCCTAGCCAAAAACATTCAGTACTTC; cdr3_aa: CASSQDRAGALAKNIQYF; clone_size: -; v_call: TRBV4-3; j_call: TRBJ2-4; d_call: TRBD2
cdr3_nt: TGCGCCAGCAGTCGGGACAGGGCCTACGAGCAGTACTTC; cdr3_aa: CASSRDRAYEQYF; clone_size: few; v_call: TRBV5-1; j_call: TRBJ2-7; d_call: TRBD1
cdr3_nt: TGTGCCAGCAGCTCCTCTAGAGACAGTCCCTATGGCTACACCTTC; cdr3_aa: CASSSSRDSPYGYTF; clone_size: -; v_call: TRBV11-2; j_call: TRBJ1-2; d_call: -
cdr3_nt: TGTGCCAGCAGTAGACAGGTGGAAGAGACCCAGTACTTC; cdr3_aa: CASSRQVEETQYF; clone_size: once; v_call: TRBV7-9; j_call: TRBJ2-5; d_call: -
cdr3_nt: TGTGCCAGAAGCTGGGGACAGGAGGGAGGGCCTGGGGCCAACGTCCTGACTTTC; cdr3_aa: CARSWGQEGGPGANVLTF; clone_size: -; v_call: TRBV5-3; j_call: TRBJ2-6; d_call: -
cdr3_nt: TGTGCCAGCAGCTTAGCCCTGGGGGCGCGGACTGAAGCTTTCTTT; cdr3_aa: CASSLALGARTEAFF; clone_size: -; v_call: TRBV11-2; j_call: TRBJ1-1; d_call: -
cdr3_nt: TGTGCCAGCAGTTGGATTCCGGGACAGGGTATCGTGTCCAACTATGGCTACACCTTC; cdr3_aa: CASSWIPGQGIVSNYGYTF; clone_size: -; v_call: TRBV6-4; j_call: TRBJ1-2; d_call: TRBD1
cdr3_nt: TGTGCCAGCAGTTTGGGACAGGTGAACACTGAAGCTTTCTTT; cdr3_aa: CASSLGQVNTEAFF; clone_size: once; v_call: TRBV28; j_call: TRBJ1-1; d_call: TRBD1
cdr3_nt: TGTGCCAGCAGTTCCCGGGGGGGCAGGGACTTTCGGGAGACCCAGTACTTC; cdr3_aa: CASSSRGGRDFRETQYF; clone_size: few; v_call: TRBV27; j_call: TRBJ2-5; d_call: TRBD2
cdr3_nt: TGTGCCAGCAGCGCAAGCTGGGGCCAAATGAACACCGGGGAGCTGTTTTTT; cdr3_aa: CASSASWGQMNTGELFF; clone_size: -; v_call: TRBV9; j_call: TRBJ2-2; d_call: -
cdr3_nt: TGTGCCAGCAGTTCATCTGAGGATACCTACGAGCAGTACTTC; cdr3_aa: CASSSSEDTYEQYF; clone_size: -; v_call: TRBV27; j_call: TRBJ2-7; d_call: -
cdr3_nt: TGTGCCAGCAGCCCCCTCGGGACTAGCGGGGGCGATGAGCAGTTCTTC; cdr3_aa: CASSPLGTSGGDEQFF; clone_size: -; v_call: TRBV27; j_call: TRBJ2-1; d_call: TRBD2
cdr3_nt: TGTGCCAGCTCCGGGGGGACAGGGCTATTCTATGGCTACACCTTC; cdr3_aa: CASSGGTGLFYGYTF; clone_size: -; v_call: TRBV2; j_call: TRBJ1-2; d_call: TRBD1
cdr3_nt: TGCAGCGTTGAGGTGACAGCAACCGGGGAGCTGTTTTTT; cdr3_aa: CSVEVTATGELFF; clone_size: -; v_call: TRBV29-1; j_call: TRBJ2-2; d_call: -
cdr3_nt: TGTGCCAGCAGCTCCCAGCGGGGGTCCACAGATACGCAGTATTTT; cdr3_aa: CASSSQRGSTDTQYF; clone_size: -; v_call: TRBV7-8; j_call: TRBJ2-3; d_call: TRBD2
cdr3_nt: TGTGCCACCTCGGGACTAGCGGGGGGAACTTACAATGAGCAGTTCTTC; cdr3_aa: CATSGLAGGTYNEQFF; clone_size: -; v_call: TRBV25-1; j_call: TRBJ2-1; d_call: TRBD2